This T cell receptor (beta chain) was profiled in a study of siplizumab effects on memory and regulatory T cells. The CDR3 covers 13 residues. Germline V gene sequence: CDR1 GTSNPN, CDR2 SVGIG (reference sequence). The V gene lost 4 bases and the J gene lost 4 bases, with 11 bases spanning the gap. General observations from the study: Proliferating clones, CD4+ or CD8+, lacked an assignable naive or memory phenotype in roughly 80-97% of cases. Apparently more diverse than memory cells, naive T cells also seemed major alloresponse contributors.

About 10^5 TCR templates were assayed per sample. Some clones are missing from TCRdb's copy, which holds only in-frame ones; the method was immunoSEQ multiplex PCR. The sample consists of 97,000 or so clones, 80% to 95% of them appearing once. As regards this clone: No antigen is known for it.

The receptor comes from a human donor in good health. Source material: CD4+ T cells sorted from blood. The chain recombines TRBV30 with TRBJ1-5; D perhaps matches TRBD1 (5 bases). The CDR3, as DNA: TGTGCCTGGACCGGGACGCCTAATCAGCCCCAGCATTTT. It is translated as CAWTGTPNQPQHF.